One and the same sample provided the 32 T cell receptor beta chains below, sequenced in a study of cytomegalovirus exposure and HLA in healthy donors. Use of 60 Vbeta and 13 Jbeta primers characterized the PCR. Sequencing was performed with immunoSEQ multiplex PCR; in TCRdb, only in-frame clones are kept and a portion is missing. Among 150,000 to 200,000 clones listed, roughly 82% were seen once. The sample taken for sequencing was PBMCs. The receptors here all came from a woman aged 45-59 years in good health and CMV-seronegative.

Of note for this clone: One junction end disagrees with the germline gene, perhaps due to a read error. The rearrangement joins TRBV5-1 to TRBJ2-6; D is perhaps TRBD1 (5 bases). This CDR3 has 16 amino acids. Germline V gives CDR1 SGHRS, CDR2 YFSETQ. The CDR3 reads CASSFPWSSGANGLTF. For the CDR3, the DNA is TGCGCCAGCAGCTTCCCCTGGAGCTCTGGGGCCAACGGCCTGACTTTC.

This clone has just one count. This chain uses TRBV27 with TRBJ2-7; TRBD1 might be the D (6 bases). The CDR3 runs 13 residues. Trimming cost V 6 bases and J 7 bases, with 16 bases left between them. CDR1 is MNHEY and CDR2 is SMNVEV in the germline V gene (reference sequence). CDR3 sequence (DNA): TGTGCCAGCAGCCGCCTGGGGGCGTGGGAGCAGTACTTC. Its protein is CASSRLGAWEQYF.

This chain links TRBV7-3 with TRBJ2-3; no clear D gene. Germline values: CDR1 SGHTA, CDR2 FQGTGA. V lost 4 bases and J lost 0, with 20 bases in between. This CDR3 spans 18 amino acids. The CDR3 bases are TGTGCCAGCAGCTCCACCTTAAGAGCCACCACTAGCACAGATACGCAGTATTTT. This encodes CASSSTLRATTSTDTQYF.

This clone turned up a few times. V is TRBV19 and J is TRBJ1-2; 7 bases line up with TRBD1. V shed 4 bases, J shed 4 bases, and the junction held 9 bases outside the gene matches. This CDR3 spans 15 amino acids. The germline V gene has CDR1 LNHDA and CDR2 SQIVND (reference sequence). CDR3: CASSRTGGEGYGYTF. DNA for the CDR3: TGTGCCAGTAGTAGGACAGGAGGGGAAGGCTATGGCTACACCTTC.

The V call is TRBV5-1, the J call TRBJ1-6; unclear D gene. CDR1 is SGHRS and CDR2 is YFSETQ in the germline V gene. This CDR3 region has 15 residues. V lost 6 bases to trimming and J lost 7 bases, with 17 bases between them. The CDR3 coding sequence is TGCGCCAGCACCGTGGGGAGCAGAGTAAATTCACCCCTCCACTTT. It yields the protein CASTVGSRVNSPLHF.

The V and J genes are TRBV11-3 and TRBJ1-1; D uncertain. This CDR3 contains 13 residues. Trimming took off 6 bases at V and 3 bases at J, with 11 bases between the two ends. Germline V gene lookup returns CDR1 SGHNT and CDR2 YENEEA. CDR3 coding DNA: TGTGCCAGCAGTAGGAGCCCCGACACTGAAGCTTTCTTT. Protein sequence: CASSRSPDTEAFF.

This clone was seen a single time. V usage is TRBV5-4 and J usage is TRBJ1-3; possible D gene TRBD1, 6 bases. Germline V lookup: CDR1 SGHNT, CDR2 YYREEE (reference sequence). The CDR3 spans 15 residues. The V end was cut by 4 bases, the J end by 1 base, with 12 bases between. The CDR3 spells CASSPGEGSGNTIYF. The CDR3 bases are TGTGCCAGCAGCCCAGGGGAAGGGTCTGGAAACACCATATATTTT.

This rearrangement joins TRBV5-1 to TRBJ2-3, with TRBD2 matching over 7 bases. CDR1 and CDR2 from the germline V gene are SGHRS and YFSETQ. With V trimmed by 2 bases and J by 11 bases, 17 bases remained unmatched. The CDR3 is 16 residues long. The DNA of the CDR3 is TGCGCCAGCAGCTTCTCGGGTGGGGCGGGAGAGTTGAGGCAGTATTTT. Translation: CASSFSGGAGELRQYF.

The CDR3 here is CASSVGLAGGQYEQFF. The CDR3 nucleotides read TGTGCCAGCAGCGTGGGGCTAGCGGGGGGGCAGTATGAGCAGTTCTTC. This sequence joins TRBV9 and TRBJ2-1; 12 bases are shared with TRBD2. With 2 bases clipped from V and 8 bases from J, the junction kept 8 bases outside the gene matches. This CDR3 is 16 amino acids long. Germline V CDR1 and CDR2: SGDLS, YYNGEE.

The V gene is TRBV4-1, the J gene TRBJ2-2; perhaps TRBD2 as D (5 bases). The germline CDR1 and CDR2 sequences are MGHRA and YSYEKL. V gave up 0 bases and J gave up 0 bases, with 8 bases separating them. CDR3 length equals 16 residues. CDR3 region: CASSQDEGTNTGELFF. Written as DNA, the CDR3 is TGCGCCAGCAGCCAAGATGAGGGCACGAACACCGGGGAGCTGTTTTTT.

This rearrangement joins TRBV18 to TRBJ1-1, with a tentative D call TRBD1 (6 bases). V lost 3 bases and J 1 base, leaving 15 bases between the germline ends. Germline CDR1 is KGHSH and CDR2 is LQKENI. The CDR3 covers 16 residues. The CDR3 protein is CASSPDLDRQNTEAFF. Here the CDR3 DNA reads TGTGCCAGCTCACCGGATTTGGACAGACAGAACACTGAAGCTTTCTTT.

The genes are TRBV28 and TRBJ1-1; D gene ambiguous. CDR3 length: 14 residues. Per the germline V gene, CDR1 is MDHEN and CDR2 is SYDVKM. The V end was cut by 4 bases, the J end by 4 bases, with 13 bases between. The CDR3 DNA follows: TGTGCCAGCAGTTATTCCAGTCCCACCACTGAAGCTTTCTTT. Translation gives CASSYSSPTTEAFF.

In its sample, this clone was seen a few times. The chain is built from TRBV28 and TRBJ2-7, with TRBD1 matching 9 bases. The V gene's germline CDR1 is MDHEN and CDR2 SYDVKM. The V gene end was trimmed by 6 bases and the J gene end by 4 bases; junction bases not matched to a gene: 1. The CDR3 sequence is 12 residues long. In nucleotides, the CDR3 is TGTGCCAGCAGGGGACAGGGTTACGAGCAGTACTTC. Protein sequence: CASRGQGYEQYF.

This clone was counted once. This chain links TRBV4-1 with TRBJ1-5, with D possibly being TRBD1 (6 bases). CDR1 and CDR2 from the germline V gene are MGHRA and YSYEKL. The CDR3 consists of 15 residues. Trimming pared 2 bases from V and 4 bases from J, leaving 12 bases between. The CDR3: CASSQTGLQNQPQHF. The DNA of the CDR3 is TGCGCCAGCAGCCAAACAGGGTTACAAAATCAGCCCCAGCATTTT.

This clone was observed a single time. The CDR3 here is CASSLLPGQGTGELFF. For the CDR3, the DNA is TGTGCCAGCAGTTTACTACCGGGACAGGGTACCGGGGAGCTGTTTTTT. This chain connects TRBV28 to TRBJ2-2, with TRBD1 identical over 9 bases. CDR1 MDHEN and CDR2 SYDVKM come from the germline V gene. This CDR3 is built from 16 residues. The V and J ends lost 2 bases and 5 bases, in that order; junction bases with no gene match: 6.

The chain links TRBV9 to TRBJ2-7, with TRBD2 as a possible D gene (6 bases). This CDR3 is built from 14 residues. V lost 0 bases and J 6 bases, leaving 13 bases between the germline ends. The germline V gene has CDR1 SGDLS and CDR2 YYNGEE. In DNA, the CDR3 is TGTGCCAGCAGCGTAGGAACGGACGGGGGCGAGCAGTACTTC. Its translation: CASSVGTDGGEQYF. Full variable domain (missing parts from reference TRBV9 and TRBJ2-7): DSGVTQTPKHLITATGQRVTLRCSPRSGDLSVYWYQQSLDQGLQFLIQYYNGEERAKGNILERFSAQQFPDLHSELNLSSLELGDSALYFCASSVGTDGGEQYFGPGTRLTVT.

This sequence joins TRBV7-8 and TRBJ2-7; 7 bases match TRBD1. In germline, CDR1 is SGHVS, CDR2 FQNEAQ. The J segment lost 5 bases and the V segment lost 1 base, leaving 5 bases of the junction unmatched. This CDR3 spans 14 amino acids. DNA of the CDR3: TGTGCCAGCAGCTTAGAGGGGGCTCTCCACGAGCAGTACTTC. This codes for CASSLEGALHEQYF.

The genes are TRBV11-2 and TRBJ2-7; possibly TRBD2 for D (6 bases). V dropped 5 bases and J dropped 2 bases, with 19 bases sitting between them. CDR1 is SGHAT, CDR2 FQNNGV, per germline. There are 16 residues in the CDR3. CDR3 coding DNA: TGTGCCAGCAGCCCGAATAGCGGAAGGCTAACCTACGAGCAGTACTTC. Its translation is CASSPNSGRLTYEQYF.

CDR3 loop: CASTKYPFPDLNQPQHF. CDR3 nucleotides: TGTGCCAGTACCAAATATCCGTTCCCAGACTTAAATCAGCCCCAGCATTTT. This chain connects TRBV19 to TRBJ1-5; no clear D gene. The CDR3 length is 17 residues. V was cut by 7 bases and J by 4 bases, with 23 bases left in between. Germline CDR1 is LNHDA and CDR2 is SQIVND (reference sequence).

There are a few counts of this clone. The chain employs TRBV7-9 and TRBJ1-2; TRBD1 matches 7 bases. The CDR3 is 15 residues long. Germline CDR1 SEHNR, CDR2 FQNEAQ (reference sequence). V lost 5 bases, J lost 7 bases, and 13 bases stayed unmatched. The DNA for the CDR3 is TGTGCCAGCAGCCCCCGACAGGGCGCTCTCGGTGGCTACACCTTC. This translates into CASSPRQGALGGYTF.

The chain joins TRBV15 to TRBJ2-2, with TRBD2 identical over 15 bases. The ends lost 6 bases at V and 1 base at J; junction bases unmatched: 9. The CDR3 sequence is 19 residues long. CDR1 is LNHNV and CDR2 is YYDKDF in the germline V gene (reference sequence). The CDR3, as DNA: TGTGCCACCAGGAGGACTAGCGGGGGGGCTGGTATGAACACCGGGGAGCTGTTTTTT. This encodes CATRRTSGGAGMNTGELFF.

This clone was recorded only once. The chain links TRBV19 to TRBJ2-2, with D possibly being TRBD1 (6 bases). Trimming pared 5 bases from V and 4 bases from J, leaving 11 bases between. Per germline, CDR1 LNHDA and CDR2 SQIVND (reference sequence). This CDR3 contains 14 residues. This CDR3 is CASSSRGSTGELFF. CDR3 DNA: TGTGCCAGTAGTTCAAGGGGGTCCACCGGGGAGCTGTTTTTT.

V gene TRBV6-5 combines with J gene TRBJ1-5; the D is unclear. CDR1 is MNHEY and CDR2 is SVGAGI in the germline V gene. The V end lost 2 bases, the J end lost 4 bases, and 6 bases lay between the germline ends. The CDR3 length is 13 residues. The CDR3 is CASSYGRNQPQHF. CDR3 DNA sequence: TGTGCCAGCAGTTACGGTCGGAATCAGCCCCAGCATTTT.

The rearrangement joins TRBV6-5 to TRBJ2-2; possible D gene TRBD1, 5 bases. The CDR3 covers 12 residues. V was clipped by 6 bases and J by 6 bases, with 8 bases between them. CDR1 and CDR2 from the germline V gene are MNHEY and SVGAGI. The CDR3 loop is CASSLGAGELFF. DNA for the CDR3: TGTGCCAGCAGCTTAGGGGCCGGGGAGCTGTTTTTT.

V and J are TRBV9 and TRBJ2-3; a possible D gene is TRBD2 (6 bases). V lost 0 bases, J lost 4 bases, and 12 bases lay in between. Germline V lookup: CDR1 SGDLS, CDR2 YYNGEE. The CDR3 is 15 amino acids. The CDR3 reads CASSVVSGEADTQYF. The CDR3, as DNA: TGTGCCAGCAGCGTAGTTAGCGGTGAGGCAGATACGCAGTATTTT.

This clone was found once. V gene TRBV5-1 combines with J gene TRBJ2-1, with TRBD1 matching 7 bases. V dropped 2 bases and J dropped 9; count of bases not matched to a gene: 2. This CDR3 comprises 12 residues. Per germline, CDR1 SGHRS and CDR2 YFSETQ. Written as DNA, the CDR3 is TGCGCCAGCAGCTTTCCAGGGGGTGAGCAGTTCTTC. Amino acids: CASSFPGGEQFF.

The chain has TRBV19 and TRBJ2-1, with 10 nucleotides matching TRBD1. Germline CDR1 and CDR2: LNHDA and SQIVND (reference sequence). This CDR3 has 13 residues. V was pared by 8 bases and J by 7 bases, with 5 bases of the junction left unmatched. The CDR3 DNA reads as TGTGCCAGTGGTGGGGACAGGGGAAATGAGCAGTTCTTC. Residues: CASGGDRGNEQFF.

The chain recombines TRBV18 with TRBJ1-5; D unclear. Germline V CDR1 and CDR2: KGHSH, LQKENI. The CDR3 spans 13 residues. Between the trimmed V and J ends, which lost 6 bases and 7 bases, there was a span of 13 bases. This CDR3 reads CASSRLLQQPQHF. In DNA, the CDR3 is TGTGCCAGCTCGCGACTTCTACAACAGCCCCAGCATTTT.

The chain is built from TRBV19 and TRBJ2-5; D is perhaps TRBD2 (6 bases). The J call may be in error: the DNA end matches TRBJ2-7 better. This CDR3 spans 14 amino acids. Per the germline V gene, CDR1 is LNHDA and CDR2 is SQIVND (reference sequence). This CDR3 reads CASSIAGASYEQYF. The CDR3 DNA sequence: TGTGCCAGTAGTATAGCGGGAGCCTCCTACGAGCAGTACTTC.

This clone appeared once. The rearrangement joins TRBV6-4 to TRBJ2-3, with 8 bases fitting TRBD1. The CDR3 totals 18 residues. Germline values: CDR1 MRHNA, CDR2 SNTAGT. V gave up 2 bases and J gave up 4 bases; unmatched junction bases: 14. This CDR3 is CASSDPTRRTGFSDTQYF. CDR3 nucleotide sequence: TGTGCCAGCAGTGACCCCACACGAAGGACAGGGTTCTCAGATACGCAGTATTTT.

The chain is built from TRBV7-8 and TRBJ2-1; TRBD2 is a possible D gene (6 bases). Trimming cost V 6 bases and J 8 bases, with 17 bases left between them. Germline V gene sequence: CDR1 SGHVS, CDR2 FQNEAQ. The CDR3 length is 14 residues. The CDR3 DNA follows: TGTGCCAGCAGTCCCGGGAGCGCGTTCCATGAGCAGTTCTTC. Translating it yields CASSPGSAFHEQFF.

Only a few counts were recorded for this clone. V is TRBV5-1 and J is TRBJ2-7; 9 nucleotides match TRBD1. J was trimmed by 5 bases and V by 5 bases; bases with no gene match: 5. The CDR3 spans 13 residues. CDR1 is SGHRS and CDR2 is YFSETQ in the germline V gene. CDR3 DNA sequence: TGCGCCAGCAGTAAGGGACAGGGTCACGAGCAGTACTTC. This translates into CASSKGQGHEQYF. The full variable domain, completed using reference TRBV5-1 and TRBJ2-7, is KAGVTQTPRYLIKTRGQQVTLSCSPISGHRSVSWYQQTPGQGLQFLFEYFSETQRNKGNFPGRFSGRQFSNSRSEMNVSTLELGDSALYLCASSKGQGHEQYFGPGTRLTVT.